This TCR beta chain emerged from a study of CD8+ T cells in alopecia areata. Overall study findings and caveats: Greater clonality was observed in lesional scalp samples, especially alopecia totalis/universalis, versus normal scalp. Normal skin's resident alphabeta T cells are also sequenced in scalp samples.

Extracted RNA was reverse transcribed into cDNA, the sequencing template. Here immunoSEQ multiplex PCR was the method, and the copy in TCRdb shows in-frame clones only, minus some. The top ten hold 4.5% of the sample, which has 120,000 or so clones, about 57% seen once. The V segment lost 5 bases and the J segment 6 bases; nucleotides outside the gene matches: 5. Germline V gives CDR1 SGHTA, CDR2 FQGNSA. This CDR3 region has 15 residues. With respect to this clone: Its antigen remains unidentified.

Peripheral blood, together with lesional scalp punch biopsies, was collected from alopecia areata patients. The chain combines TRBV7-2 with TRBJ2-1; 12 bases agree with TRBD2. This TCR was recovered from a human donor with alopecia areata. The sample consisted of CD4+ T cells sorted from blood, taken at week 0. The CDR3 here is CASSRTSGAVNEQFF. The CDR3 DNA sequence: TGTGCCAGCAGCCGGACTAGCGGGGCGGTCAATGAGCAGTTCTTC.